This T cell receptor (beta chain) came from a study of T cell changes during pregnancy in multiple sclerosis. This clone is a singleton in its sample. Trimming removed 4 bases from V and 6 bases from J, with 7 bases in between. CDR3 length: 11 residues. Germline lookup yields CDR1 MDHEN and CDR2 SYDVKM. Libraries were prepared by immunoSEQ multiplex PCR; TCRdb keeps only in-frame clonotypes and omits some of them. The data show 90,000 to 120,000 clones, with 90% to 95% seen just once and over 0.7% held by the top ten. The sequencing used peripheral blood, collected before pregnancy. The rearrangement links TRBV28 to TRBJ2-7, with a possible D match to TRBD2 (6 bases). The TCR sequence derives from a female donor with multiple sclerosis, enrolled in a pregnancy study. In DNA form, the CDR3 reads TGTGCCAGCAGTTCCGGGAGCGAGCAGTACTTC. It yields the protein CASSSGSEQYF.